A single sample gave rise to the 5 T cell receptor beta chains below, sequenced in a study of T cell changes during pregnancy in multiple sclerosis. Sequencing used immunoSEQ multiplex PCR; TCRdb keeps in-frame clones, though not all of them. The top ten hold roughly 3.6% of the sample, which has tens of thousands of clones, 80% to 95% seen once. This specimen was peripheral blood, taken after pregnancy. The receptors come from a female donor in good health, enrolled as a control in a pregnancy study.

This clone was counted a few times. The rearrangement links TRBV19 to TRBJ1-1; unclear D gene. V was pared by 7 bases and J by 1 base, with 13 bases between. Germline V gives CDR1 LNHDA, CDR2 SQIVND (reference sequence). The CDR3 totals 14 residues. The CDR3 reads CASIPKGANTEAFF. Written as DNA, the CDR3 is TGTGCCAGTATCCCGAAGGGAGCGAACACTGAAGCTTTCTTT. Together with reference TRBV19 and TRBJ1-1, the CDR3 gives the full variable domain: DGGITQSPKYLFRKEGQNVTLSCEQNLNHDAMYWYRQDPGQGLRLIYYSQIVNDFQKGDIAEGYSVSREKKESFPLTVTSAQKNPTAFYLCASIPKGANTEAFFGQGTRLTVV.

For the CDR3, the DNA is TGTGCCAGCAGAACGGAGGGGTTGACAGATACGCAGTATTTT. This sequence encodes CASRTEGLTDTQYF. This sequence joins TRBV6-5 and TRBJ2-3, with D possibly TRBD2 on 6 matching bases. In germline, CDR1 is MNHEY, CDR2 SVGAGI. The CDR3 loop spans 14 amino acids. Trimming removed 6 bases at V and 3 bases at J, with 13 bases between.

The V call is TRBV21-1, the J call TRBJ1-4; the tabulated D call, TRBD1, remains unverified against the DNA. TRBV21-1 represents a pseudogene. There are 13 residues in the CDR3. The CDR3 DNA reads TGTGCCAGCAGCAAATCGGGTAGGGGAAAACTGTTTTTT. It translates to CASSKSGRGKLFF.

This clone has more than one count but fewer than ten. The V call is TRBV28, the J call TRBJ2-4, with 7 bases lining up with TRBD1. The CDR3 has 12 residues. After removal of 5 bases from V and 6 bases from J, the junction contained 1 base not matched to a gene. Per germline, CDR1 MDHEN and CDR2 SYDVKM. The DNA for the CDR3 is TGTGCCAGCAGTCGGACAGGAAACATTCAGTACTTC. Translating gives CASSRTGNIQYF.

The chain couples TRBV28 to TRBJ2-1; weak D call: TRBD1 (5 bases). The germline V and J ends were trimmed by 5 bases and 5 bases, with 10 bases remaining between them. This CDR3 is built from 13 residues. Germline-derived CDR1 and CDR2 are MDHEN and SYDVKM. CDR3 in amino acids: CASSGRVNNEQFF. DNA for the CDR3: TGTGCCAGCAGTGGCAGGGTCAACAATGAGCAGTTCTTC. Based on the CDR3 plus reference TRBV28 and TRBJ2-1, the full variable domain is DVKVTQSSRYLVKRTGEKVFLECVQDMDHENMFWYRQDPGLGLRLIYFSYDVKMKEKGDIPEGYSVSREKKERFSLILESASTNQTSMYLCASSGRVNNEQFFGPGTRLTVL.